These 2 T cell receptor beta chains came from one sample sequenced in a study of Graves' ophthalmopathy and Graves' hyperthyroidism. Amplification targeted the TCR beta CDR3 regions, with RNA transcripts as the source material. RT-PCR in the first round used HTBI primers; a second-round multiplex PCR followed. TCRdb analysed the multiplex PCR reads with MiXCR anew, one entry per CDR3 protein. This sample has some 200,000 distinct CDR3 sequences, with under 30% found just once. The sample comprised peripheral blood. The source is a man between 50 and 59 years old with Graves' ophthalmopathy.

The V gene is TRBV20-1, the J gene TRBJ1-6, with D possibly being TRBD1 (5 bases). With 1 base removed from V and 10 bases from J, the gap between germline ends came to 17 bases. The germline CDR1 and CDR2 sequences are DFQATT and SNEGSKA (reference sequence). This CDR3 is built from 15 residues. The CDR3 here is CSARGTRGEGSPLHF. The CDR3 DNA reads as TGCAGTGCTAGAGGCACCCGGGGGGAAGGGTCACCCCTCCACTTT.

This clonotype was seen repeatedly, ten times or more. The V gene is TRBV4-2, the J gene TRBJ2-2, with TRBD2 matching over 7 bases. The germline gives CDR1 LGHNA, CDR2 YNFKEQ. The V segment lost 4 bases and the J segment 1 base; nucleotides outside the gene matches: 9. The CDR3 runs to 17 residues. The CDR3 DNA sequence: TGTGCCAGCAGCCTCCCCCTTTCGGGGGGGAACACCGGGGAGCTGTTTTTT. Its translation: CASSLPLSGGNTGELFF.